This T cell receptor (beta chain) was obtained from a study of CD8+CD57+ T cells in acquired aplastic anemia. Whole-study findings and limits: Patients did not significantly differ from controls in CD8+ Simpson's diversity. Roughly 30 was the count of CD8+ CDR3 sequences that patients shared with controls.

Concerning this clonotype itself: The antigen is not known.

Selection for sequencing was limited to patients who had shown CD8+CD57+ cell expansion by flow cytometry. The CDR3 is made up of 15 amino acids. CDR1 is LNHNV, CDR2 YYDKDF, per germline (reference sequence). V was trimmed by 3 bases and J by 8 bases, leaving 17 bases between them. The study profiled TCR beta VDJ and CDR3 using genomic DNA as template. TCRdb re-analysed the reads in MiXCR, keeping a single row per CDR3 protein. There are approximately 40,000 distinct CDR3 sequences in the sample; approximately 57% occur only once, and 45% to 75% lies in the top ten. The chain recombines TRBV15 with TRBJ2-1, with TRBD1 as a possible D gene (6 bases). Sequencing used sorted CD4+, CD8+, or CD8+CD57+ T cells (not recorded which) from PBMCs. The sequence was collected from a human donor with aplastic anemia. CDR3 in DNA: TGTGCCACCAGCAGTTCTACCGGGACAATTGATGAGCAGTTCTTC. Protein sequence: CATSSSTGTIDEQFF. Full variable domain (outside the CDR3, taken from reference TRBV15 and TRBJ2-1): DAMVIQNPRYQVTQFGKPVTLSCSQTLNHNVMYWYQQKSSQAPKLLFHYYDKDFNNEADTPDNFQSRRPNTSFCFLDIRSPGLGDTAMYLCATSSSTGTIDEQFFGPGTRLTVL.